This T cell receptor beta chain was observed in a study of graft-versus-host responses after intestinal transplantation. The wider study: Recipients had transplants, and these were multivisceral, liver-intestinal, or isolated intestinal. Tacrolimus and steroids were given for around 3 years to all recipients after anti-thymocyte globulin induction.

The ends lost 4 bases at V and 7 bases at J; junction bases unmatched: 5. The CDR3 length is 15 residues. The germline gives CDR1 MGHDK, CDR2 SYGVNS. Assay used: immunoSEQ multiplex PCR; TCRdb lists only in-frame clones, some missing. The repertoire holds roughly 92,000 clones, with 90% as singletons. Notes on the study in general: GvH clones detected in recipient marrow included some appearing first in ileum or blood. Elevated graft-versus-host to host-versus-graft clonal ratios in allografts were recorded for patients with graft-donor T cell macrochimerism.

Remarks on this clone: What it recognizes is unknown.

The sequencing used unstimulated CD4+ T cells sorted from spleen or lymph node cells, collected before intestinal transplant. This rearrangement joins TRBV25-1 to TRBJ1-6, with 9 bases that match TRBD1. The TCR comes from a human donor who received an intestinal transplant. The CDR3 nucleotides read TGTGCCAGCAGTGCGTCGGACAGGGGAAATTCACCCCTCCACTTT. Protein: CASSASDRGNSPLHF.